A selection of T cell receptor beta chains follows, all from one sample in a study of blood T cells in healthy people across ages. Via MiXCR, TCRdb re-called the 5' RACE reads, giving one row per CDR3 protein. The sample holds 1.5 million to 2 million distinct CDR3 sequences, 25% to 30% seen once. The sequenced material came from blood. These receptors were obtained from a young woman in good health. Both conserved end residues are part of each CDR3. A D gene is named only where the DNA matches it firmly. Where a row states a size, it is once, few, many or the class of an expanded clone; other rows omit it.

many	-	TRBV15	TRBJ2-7	CATRDRIYEQYF	TGTGCCACCAGGGACAGAATTTACGAGCAGTACTTC
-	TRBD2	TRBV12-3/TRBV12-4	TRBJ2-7	CASSPRTSGVQYNEQYF	TGTGCCAGCAGTCCGCGGACTAGCGGGGTTCAATACAATGAGCAGTACTTC
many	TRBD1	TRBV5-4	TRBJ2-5	CASSSHDRGRSQETQYF	TGTGCCAGCAGCTCGCACGACAGGGGGCGTTCTCAAGAGACCCAGTACTTC
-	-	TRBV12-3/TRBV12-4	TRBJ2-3	CASTLVGTRNTDTQYF	TGTGCCAGCACTCTCGTGGGGACACGTAACACAGATACGCAGTATTTT
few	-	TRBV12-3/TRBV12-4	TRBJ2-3	CASRPRLGDGYDTQYF	TGTGCCAGCAGACCCCGACTAGGGGATGGGTACGATACGCAGTATTTT
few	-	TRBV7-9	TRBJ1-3	CASSLSTQGGGNTIYF	TGTGCCAGCAGCTTATCAACACAGGGAGGAGGAAACACCATATATTTT
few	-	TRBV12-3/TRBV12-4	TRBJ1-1	CASSFPAGGNTEAFF	TGTGCCAGCAGTTTCCCTGCTGGGGGGAACACTGAAGCTTTCTTT
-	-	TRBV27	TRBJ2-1	CANSFTLRVNEQFF	TGTGCCAACAGTTTTACTCTCAGGGTGAATGAGCAGTTCTTC
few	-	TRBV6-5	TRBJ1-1	CASKNSGKVGEAFF	TGTGCCAGCAAGAACTCAGGGAAGGTTGGGGAAGCTTTCTTT
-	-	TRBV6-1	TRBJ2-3	CASRDNRRGTDTQYF	TGTGCCAGCAGGGACAATCGGAGAGGTACAGATACGCAGTATTTT
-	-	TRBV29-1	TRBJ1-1	CSVSPGTHEAFF	TGCAGCGTCTCTCCCGGGACACATGAAGCTTTCTTT
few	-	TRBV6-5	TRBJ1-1	CASSYSVGAGVDTEAFF	TGTGCCAGCAGTTACTCCGTCGGGGCGGGAGTAGACACTGAAGCTTTCTTT
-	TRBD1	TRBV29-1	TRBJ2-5	CSVVISRGQGTQYF	TGTAGCGTTGTAATATCCAGGGGGCAGGGGACCCAGTACTTC
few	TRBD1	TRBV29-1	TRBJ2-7	CSGRTGGREYF	TGCAGCGGCCGGACAGGGGGAAGGGAGTACTTC
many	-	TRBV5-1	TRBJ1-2	CASSLERAGYTF	TGCGCCAGCAGCTTGGAGAGGGCTGGCTACACCTTC
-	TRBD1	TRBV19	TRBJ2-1	CASSITGGLSYNEQFF	TGTGCCAGTAGTATCACAGGGGGCCTCTCCTACAATGAGCAGTTCTTC
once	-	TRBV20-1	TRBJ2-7	CSARGRTVTYEQYF	TGCAGTGCTAGAGGACGGACAGTCACCTACGAGCAGTACTTC
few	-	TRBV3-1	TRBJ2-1	CASSQILGEQFF	TGTGCCAGCAGCCAAATTTTAGGCGAGCAGTTCTTC
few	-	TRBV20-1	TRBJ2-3	CSARPSAGVISPDTQYF	TGCAGTGCTAGACCATCGGCAGGGGTAATCAGCCCAGATACGCAGTATTTT
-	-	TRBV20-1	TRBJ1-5	CSVPAPGTSNQPQHF	TGCAGTGTCCCCGCGCCAGGGACGAGCAATCAGCCCCAGCATTTT
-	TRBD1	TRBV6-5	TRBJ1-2	CASSYSTGSNGYTF	TGTGCCAGCAGTTACTCGACAGGGAGTAATGGCTACACCTTC
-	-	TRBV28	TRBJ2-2	CASSFSGRGRTGELFF	TGTGCCAGCAGTTTTAGCGGCAGGGGAAGGACCGGGGAGCTGTTTTTT
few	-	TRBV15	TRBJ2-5	CATSRTLVIQETQYF	TGTGCCACCAGCAGAACCCTTGTGATCCAAGAGACCCAGTACTTC
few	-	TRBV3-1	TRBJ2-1	CASSQGSTGNEQFF	TGTGCCAGCAGCCAAGGGAGTACGGGGAATGAGCAGTTCTTC
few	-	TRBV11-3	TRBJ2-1	CASSLGAPLNEQFF	TGTGCCAGCAGCTTGGGGGCCCCCTTGAATGAGCAGTTCTTC
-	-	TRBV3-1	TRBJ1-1	CASSQGERVSRAFF	TGTGCCAGCAGCCAAGGGGAAAGGGTTAGTCGAGCTTTCTTT
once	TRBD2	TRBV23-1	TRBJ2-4	CASGGTSGQNIQYF	TGCGCCAGCGGGGGGACTAGCGGCCAAAACATTCAGTACTTC
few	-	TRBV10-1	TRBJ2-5	CASSESGVPYQETQYF	TGCGCCAGCAGTGAGTCGGGGGTCCCGTACCAAGAGACCCAGTACTTC
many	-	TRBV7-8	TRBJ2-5	CASSLEKTQYF	TGTGCCAGCAGCTTGGAGAAGACCCAGTACTTC
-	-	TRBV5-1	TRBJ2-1	CPSSLDPTGRSYNEQFF	TGCCCCAGCAGCTTGGATCCTACAGGGCGTAGCTACAATGAGCAGTTCTTC
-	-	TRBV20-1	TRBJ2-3	CSALNRVTYTDTQYF	TGCAGTGCCCTAAACAGGGTGACTTACACAGATACGCAGTATTTT
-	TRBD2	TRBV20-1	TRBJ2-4	CSARPGLAGERQYF	TGCAGTGCTAGGCCGGGACTAGCGGGAGAAAGGCAGTACTTC
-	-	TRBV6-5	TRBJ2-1	CACGSGLNFNEQFF	TGTGCCTGCGGGTCGGGACTCAACTTCAATGAGCAGTTCTTC
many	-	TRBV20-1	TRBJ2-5	CSARSREETQYF	TGCAGTGCTAGAAGTAGGGAAGAGACCCAGTACTTC
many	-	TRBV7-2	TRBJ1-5	CASSRPPGRGVGQPQHF	TGTGCCAGCAGCCGACCACCGGGTCGGGGGGTCGGTCAGCCCCAGCATTTT
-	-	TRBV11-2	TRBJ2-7	CASSRGSVRAYEQYF	TGTGCCAGCAGCCGGGGTTCGGTGAGGGCCTACGAGCAGTACTTC
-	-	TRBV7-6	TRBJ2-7	CASSPPNYEQYF	TGTGCCAGCAGCCCCCCTAACTACGAGCAGTACTTC
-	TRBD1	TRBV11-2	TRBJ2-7	CASSPPKSTGAYEQYF	TGTGCCAGCAGCCCGCCAAAATCGACAGGGGCCTACGAGCAGTACTTC
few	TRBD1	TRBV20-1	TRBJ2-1	CSAPNRQGASYNEQFF	TGCAGTGCCCCAAACCGACAGGGCGCCTCCTACAATGAGCAGTTCTTC
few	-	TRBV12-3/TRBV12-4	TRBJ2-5	CASSLKAGTLGKQYF	TGTGCCAGCAGTTTAAAGGCGGGAACCCTTGGCAAGCAGTACTTC
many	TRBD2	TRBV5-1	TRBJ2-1	CASSYWGGSSYNEQFF	TGCGCCAGCAGCTACTGGGGCGGGAGTTCCTACAATGAGCAGTTCTTC
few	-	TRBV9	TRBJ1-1	CASSVTWETEAFF	TGTGCCAGCAGCGTAACCTGGGAGACTGAAGCTTTCTTT
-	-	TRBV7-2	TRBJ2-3	CASSFTGYTDTQYF	TGTGCCAGCAGCTTCACGGGTTACACAGATACGCAGTATTTT
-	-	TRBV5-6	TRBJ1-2	CATEPRGGGYTF	TGTGCCACTGAACCACGGGGCGGGGGCTACACCTTC
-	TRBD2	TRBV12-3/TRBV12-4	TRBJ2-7	CASRQSGTSGRNEQYF	TGTGCCAGCCGACAATCCGGGACTAGCGGGAGAAACGAGCAGTACTTC
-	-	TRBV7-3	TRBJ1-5	CASTQPSEANQPQHF	TGTGCCAGCACCCAACCCTCAGAAGCCAATCAGCCCCAGCATTTT
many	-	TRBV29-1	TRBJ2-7	CSALTGYEQYF	TGCAGCGCCTTGACGGGCTACGAGCAGTACTTC
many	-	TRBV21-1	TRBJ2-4	CASSKAQYSSRIAKNIQYF	TGTGCCAGCAGCAAAGCGCAGTACAGCTCTCGGATAGCCAAAAACATTCAGTACTTC
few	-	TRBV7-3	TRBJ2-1	CASSLTPQGSGSSYNEQFF	TGTGCCAGCAGCTTAACCCCACAGGGCTCTGGGAGCTCCTACAATGAGCAGTTCTTC